This TCR beta chain comes out of a study of PD-1 blockade in classical Hodgkin lymphoma. Study-level findings and limits: Lower baseline TCR diversity marked trial partial responders and progressors. TCR diversity at baseline was reported to be reduced in newly diagnosed patients relative to healthy donors.

The V gene's germline CDR1 is WSHSY and CDR2 SAAADI. The CDR3 length is 15 residues. The V gene lost 7 bases and the J gene lost 2 bases, with 16 bases spanning the gap. After autologous stem cell transplantation all patients relapsed, and prior brentuximab vedotin exposure differed between cohorts. Concerning this clone: Its target is not known.

Sequenced by immunoSEQ multiplex PCR; TCRdb stores in-frame clones only, minus some. The sample has about 46,000 clones, around 72% seen once; the top ten hold roughly 9.6%. Sequenced material: peripheral blood mononuclear cells (PBMCs), taken at baseline. This rearrangement joins TRBV10-2 to TRBJ2-3, with a weak D call TRBD2 (6 bases). This receptor was obtained from a human donor with classical Hodgkin lymphoma. The DNA of the CDR3 is TGCGCCAGCACATGGGGGGTGGGGCCCACAGATACGCAGTATTTT. It encodes CASTWGVGPTDTQYF.